This T cell receptor (beta chain) was documented in a study of shared clonotypes between healthy human individuals. Deletions cut 11 bases from V and 1 base from J, with 14 bases between. This CDR3 comprises 13 residues. Per germline, CDR1 SNHLY and CDR2 FYNNEI. Assay: immunoSEQ multiplex PCR; the TCRdb copy retains only in-frame clones and omits some. The profile shows 850,000 to 1,200,000 clones, 75% of them singletons. The sample comprised memory CD4+ T cells sorted from blood. Indicated subset: CD45RA-negative fraction. The V gene is TRBV2, the J gene TRBJ1-1; TRBD1 is a possible D gene (6 bases). The TCR comes from a man between 18 and 35 years old in good health. CDR3: CAGAWDTNTEAFF. In nucleotides, the CDR3 is TGTGCCGGAGCTTGGGACACGAACACTGAAGCTTTCTTT.